The rows below give T cell receptor beta chains drawn from one sample of a study of cytomegalovirus exposure and HLA in healthy donors. Clones were sequenced by immunoSEQ multiplex PCR, and TCRdb holds only the in-frame ones, with some missing. The sample lists roughly 180,000 clones, around four fifths seen once, with 1.3% in the top ten. Sequencing input: PBMCs. Receptor source: a man aged 30-40 years in good health and CMV-seronegative. CDR3s include the opening cysteine and the closing phenylalanine or tryptophan. Fields, in order: clone size, V gene, J gene, D gene, CDR3 protein, CDR3 DNA. A D gene is named only where the DNA matches it firmly. Expanded clones get a size class; other rows say once, few or many, or leave the size out.

NA	TRBV28	TRBJ1-4	NA	CASSLGGAVTEKLFF	TGTGCCAGCAGCCTAGGGGGGGCAGTTACTGAAAAACTGTTTTTT
NA	TRBV6-5	TRBJ1-3	NA	CASSTGLDGNTIYF	TGTGCCAGCAGTACAGGGTTAGATGGAAACACCATATATTTT
NA	TRBV15	TRBJ2-1	NA	CATSRTGSSYNEQFF	TGTGCCACCAGCAGAACAGGTAGCTCCTACAATGAGCAGTTCTTC
NA	TRBV11-2	TRBJ2-7	NA	CASRRDSYEQYF	TGTGCCAGCAGACGTGACAGTTACGAGCAGTACTTC
NA	TRBV15	TRBJ2-7	TRBD2	CATSKFREGSSYEQYF	TGTGCCACCAGCAAGTTCCGGGAGGGGAGCTCCTACGAGCAGTACTTC
NA	TRBV2	TRBJ2-3	TRBD2	CASSGLAGGESTDTQYF	TGTGCCAGCTCAGGACTAGCGGGGGGGGAGAGCACAGATACGCAGTATTTT
NA	TRBV7-9	TRBJ1-1	TRBD1	CASSLRGGSRGTEAFF	TGTGCCAGCAGCTTAAGAGGGGGCAGCCGGGGTACTGAAGCTTTCTTT
NA	TRBV12-5	TRBJ2-2	TRBD2	CASGYTSGGLTGELFF	TGTGCTAGTGGGTACACTAGCGGGGGCTTGACCGGGGAGCTGTTTTTT
NA	TRBV7-2	TRBJ2-7	TRBD2	CASSVTGGSSYEQYF	TGTGCCAGCAGCGTAACGGGCGGGAGCTCCTACGAGCAGTACTTC
NA	TRBV5-8	TRBJ2-3	NA	CASRRQEDTQYF	TGTGCCAGCAGACGACAGGAAGATACGCAGTATTTT
NA	TRBV28	TRBJ2-7	TRBD2	CASSLPSGGETYEQYF	TGTGCCAGCAGTTTACCTAGCGGGGGAGAAACCTACGAGCAGTACTTC
few	TRBV9	TRBJ2-6	TRBD1	CASTDDRGLLSGANVLTF	TGTGCCAGCACGGATGACAGGGGTCTACTCTCTGGGGCCAACGTCCTGACTTTC
once	TRBV28	TRBJ1-1	NA	CASSPPPVTEAFF	TGTGCCAGCAGTCCCCCCCCCGTGACTGAAGCTTTCTTT